This TCR beta chain was recorded in a study of control samples from healthy donors and cancer patients. Sequencing was performed with immunoSEQ multiplex PCR; in TCRdb, only in-frame clones are kept and a portion is missing. Of approximately 65,000 clones in the sample, approximately 89% were seen once. The sample consisted of PBMCs. The receptor's source is a man aged 55 to 69 with lung cancer.

The DNA for the CDR3 is TGCGCCAGCAGCTCGGTCACAGGGCAGAGCTCCTACAATGAGCAGTTCTTC. This translates into CASSSVTGQSSYNEQFF. The J gene is TRBJ2-1, the V gene TRBV5-1; a possible D gene is TRBD1 (6 bases). With 3 bases removed from V and 0 bases from J, the gap between germline ends came to 16 bases. CDR1 and CDR2 (germline): SGHRS, YFSETQ. CDR3 length equals 17 residues.